The 3 T cell receptor beta chains listed next were all sequenced from one sample in a study of cytotoxic CD8 clonotypes in ibrutinib-treated CLL. The protocol was immunoSEQ multiplex PCR, while the TCRdb copy is restricted to in-frame clones and leaves out a portion. The sample carries some 140,000 clones, approximately 81% recorded once. Specimen: PBMCs, collected after 24 months of ibrutinib treatment. These receptors were taken from a human donor with chronic lymphocytic leukemia.

The chain joins TRBV5-1 to TRBJ2-5; D gene ambiguous. This CDR3 region has 12 residues. Trimming removed 0 bases at V and 13 bases at J, with 13 bases between. Germline lookup yields CDR1 SGHRS and CDR2 YFSETQ. The CDR3 protein is CASSLDRHERYF. CDR3 nucleotide sequence: TGCGCCAGCAGCTTGGACCGACACGAAAGGTACTTC.

In regard to this clone: This specimen includes other DNA sequences encoding the same CDR3. The chain carries TRBV7-9 and TRBJ2-7; perhaps TRBD2 as D (7 bases). This CDR3 has 15 residues. Germline loops: CDR1 SEHNR, CDR2 FQNEAQ (reference sequence). V dropped 5 bases and J dropped 10 bases, with 24 bases sitting between them. The CDR3 sequence is CASSPYGAGAGEQYF. The CDR3 nucleotides are TGTGCCAGCAGCCCCTACGGGGCGGGGGCAGGCGAACAGTACTTC.

The table lists this clone with a few counts. The V gene is TRBV10-3, the J gene TRBJ2-4; 11 positions agree with TRBD2. The CDR3 is 16 amino acids. V trimming: 2 bases; J trimming: 2 bases; junction bases outside the gene matches: 2. Germline V lookup: CDR1 ENHRY, CDR2 SYGVKD. The CDR3 region has the DNA TGTGCCATCAGTGAGACTAGCGGGGGTTCCAAAAACATTCAGTACTTC. It encodes CAISETSGGSKNIQYF.